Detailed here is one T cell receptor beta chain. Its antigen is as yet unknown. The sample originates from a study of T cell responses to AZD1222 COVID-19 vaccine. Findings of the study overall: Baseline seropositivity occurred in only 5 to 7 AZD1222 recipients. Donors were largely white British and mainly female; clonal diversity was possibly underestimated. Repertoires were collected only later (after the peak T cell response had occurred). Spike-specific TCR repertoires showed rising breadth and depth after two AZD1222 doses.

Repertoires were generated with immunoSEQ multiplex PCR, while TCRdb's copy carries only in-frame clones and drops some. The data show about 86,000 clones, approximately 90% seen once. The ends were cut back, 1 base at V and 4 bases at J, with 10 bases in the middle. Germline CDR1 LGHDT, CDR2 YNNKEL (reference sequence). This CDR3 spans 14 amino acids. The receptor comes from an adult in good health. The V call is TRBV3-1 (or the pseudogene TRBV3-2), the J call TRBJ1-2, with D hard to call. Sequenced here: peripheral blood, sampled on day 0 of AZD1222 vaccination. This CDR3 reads CASSQGTKSYGYTF. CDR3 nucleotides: TGTGCCAGCAGCCAAGGTACAAAGAGCTATGGCTACACCTTC.